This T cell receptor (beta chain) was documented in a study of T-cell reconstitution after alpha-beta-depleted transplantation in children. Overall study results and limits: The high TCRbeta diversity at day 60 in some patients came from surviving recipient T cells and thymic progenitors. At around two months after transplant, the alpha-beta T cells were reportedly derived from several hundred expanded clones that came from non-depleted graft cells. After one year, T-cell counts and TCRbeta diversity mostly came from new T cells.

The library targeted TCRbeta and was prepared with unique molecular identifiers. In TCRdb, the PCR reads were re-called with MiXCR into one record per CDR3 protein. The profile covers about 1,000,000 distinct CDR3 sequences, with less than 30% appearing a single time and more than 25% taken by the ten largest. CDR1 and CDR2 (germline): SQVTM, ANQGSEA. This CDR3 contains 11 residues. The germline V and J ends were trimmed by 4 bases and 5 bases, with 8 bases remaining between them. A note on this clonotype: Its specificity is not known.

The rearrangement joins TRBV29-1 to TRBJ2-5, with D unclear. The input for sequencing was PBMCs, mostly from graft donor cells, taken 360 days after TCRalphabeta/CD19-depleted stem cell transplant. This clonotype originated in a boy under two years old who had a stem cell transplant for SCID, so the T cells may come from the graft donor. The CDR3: CSVGGLETQYF. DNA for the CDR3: TGCAGCGTTGGGGGTTTGGAGACCCAGTACTTC.